The text below deals with one T cell receptor beta chain. These data originate in a study of T cell responses to AZD1222 COVID-19 vaccine. Generated by immunoSEQ multiplex PCR, the TCRdb table keeps only in-frame clones and is missing some. The sample lists around 77,000 clones, more than 80% occurring once. Trimming took 4 bases from V and 0 from J, leaving 19 bases between them. The CDR3 runs 17 residues. Germline CDR1 SGHKS, CDR2 YYEKEE (reference sequence). This clonotype was obtained from an adult in good health. The gene calls are TRBV5-5 and TRBJ1-1, with TRBD1 as a possible D gene (6 bases). This specimen was peripheral blood, taken on day 0 of AZD1222 vaccination. CDR3 residues: CASSPRTGTILNTEAFF. In DNA, the CDR3 is TGTGCCAGCAGCCCCCGAACCGGGACAATACTGAACACTGAAGCTTTCTTT.